This record looks at one TCR beta chain sequence and its context. Germline CDR1 KGHSH, CDR2 LQKENI. Germline trimming cut 0 bases from V and 5 bases from J; bases unmatched to any gene: 8. The length of the CDR3 is 17 residues. This entry is derived from a study of T cell responses to AZD1222 COVID-19 vaccine. Study at large: Second doses that came at about 4 or about 12 weeks were put together.

The assay was immunoSEQ multiplex PCR, and TCRdb's table has in-frame clones only and misses some. The table lists 100,000 to 140,000 clones, roughly 87% of them singletons. The clonotype comes from an adult in good health. Sequences were derived from peripheral blood, sampled on day 0 of AZD1222 vaccination. The chain combines TRBV18 with TRBJ2-7, with 12 bases matching TRBD2. The CDR3, as DNA: TGTGCCAGCTCACCACCGTCGACTAGCGGGAGAAAGGACGAGCAGTACTTC. This codes for CASSPPSTSGRKDEQYF.